These 5 T cell receptor beta chains were sequenced from one sample in a study of T cells in Graves' hyperthyroidism and ophthalmopathy. RNA transcripts were the template for amplifying TCR beta CDR3 regions. In the first-round RT-PCR of the TCR CDR3, the HTBI primer set was used. In TCRdb, the multiplex PCR reads were re-called with MiXCR into one record per CDR3 protein. The data contain roughly 350,000 distinct CDR3 sequences, roughly 15% of them singletons. The sample was blood. The receptors shown here come from a woman aged 25-40 years with Graves' ophthalmopathy.

This clonotype turned up a few times. The chain recombines TRBV6-1 with TRBJ1-1; D ambiguous. V dropped 1 base and J dropped 5 bases, with 11 bases sitting between them. CDR3 length: 14 residues. The germline V gene encodes CDR1 MNHNS and CDR2 SASEGT. The CDR3 DNA follows: TGTGCCAGCAGTGAAGTTATTGGGAAAACTGAAGCTTTCTTT. Translated, it gives CASSEVIGKTEAFF.

This clonotype was recorded many times. The chain carries TRBV27 and TRBJ1-1; D remains unclear. Looked up from germline, CDR1 is MNHEY and CDR2 is SMNVEV (reference sequence). The CDR3 sequence is 15 residues long. V was shortened by 7 bases and J by 1 base, with 16 bases between the two germline ends. This CDR3 reads CASIGLEWGNTEAFF. In DNA form, the CDR3 reads TGTGCCAGCATTGGACTAGAGTGGGGGAACACTGAAGCTTTCTTT.

This chain connects TRBV20-1 to TRBJ1-2, with a weak D call TRBD1 (6 bases). CDR3 length: 15 residues. V shed 2 bases and J shed 8 bases, with 21 bases lying between them. Germline V gene data show CDR1 as DFQATT and CDR2 as SNEGSKA (reference sequence). DNA for the CDR3: TGCAGTGCTAGAAGTGGAGGCGGTGGGGGGCCCGGCTACACCTTC. It codes for CSARSGGGGGPGYTF.

Regarding this clonotype: Being one base from a much bigger clone, this may be a read error. The V gene is TRBV6-1, the J gene TRBJ2-5; tentative D call: TRBD2 (6 bases). The V and J ends lost 6 bases and 3 bases respectively, with 17 bases between them. The length of the CDR3 is 15 residues. Germline V lookup: CDR1 MNHNS, CDR2 SASEGT. CDR3 amino acids: CASRLPAGIKETQYF. The DNA for the CDR3 is TGTGCCAGCAGGCTCCCAGCGGGTATCAAAGAGACCCAGTACTTC.

This clonotype has at least ten counts. CDR3 in amino acids: CASSYSGEYYEQYF. CDR3 in DNA: TGTGCCAGCAGTTACTCGGGGGAATACTACGAGCAGTACTTC. J is TRBJ2-7 and V is TRBV6-6; perhaps D is TRBD1 or TRBD2 (5 bases each). The germline V and J ends were trimmed by 0 bases and 3 bases, with 9 bases remaining between them. Germline V gene lookup returns CDR1 MNHNY and CDR2 SVGAGI (reference sequence). The CDR3 is made up of 14 amino acids.